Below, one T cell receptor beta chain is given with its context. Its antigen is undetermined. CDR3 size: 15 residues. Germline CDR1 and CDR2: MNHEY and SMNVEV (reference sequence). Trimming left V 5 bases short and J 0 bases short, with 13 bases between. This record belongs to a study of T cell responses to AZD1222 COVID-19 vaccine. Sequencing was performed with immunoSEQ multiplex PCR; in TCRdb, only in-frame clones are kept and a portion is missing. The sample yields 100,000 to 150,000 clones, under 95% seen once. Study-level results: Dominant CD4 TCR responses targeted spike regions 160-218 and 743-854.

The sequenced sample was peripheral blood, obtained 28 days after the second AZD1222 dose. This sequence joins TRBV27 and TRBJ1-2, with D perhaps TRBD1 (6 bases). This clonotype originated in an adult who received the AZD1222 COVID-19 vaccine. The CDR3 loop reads CASSRFGQTNYGYTF. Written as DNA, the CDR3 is TGTGCCAGCAGTCGCTTCGGACAGACTAACTATGGCTACACCTTC.